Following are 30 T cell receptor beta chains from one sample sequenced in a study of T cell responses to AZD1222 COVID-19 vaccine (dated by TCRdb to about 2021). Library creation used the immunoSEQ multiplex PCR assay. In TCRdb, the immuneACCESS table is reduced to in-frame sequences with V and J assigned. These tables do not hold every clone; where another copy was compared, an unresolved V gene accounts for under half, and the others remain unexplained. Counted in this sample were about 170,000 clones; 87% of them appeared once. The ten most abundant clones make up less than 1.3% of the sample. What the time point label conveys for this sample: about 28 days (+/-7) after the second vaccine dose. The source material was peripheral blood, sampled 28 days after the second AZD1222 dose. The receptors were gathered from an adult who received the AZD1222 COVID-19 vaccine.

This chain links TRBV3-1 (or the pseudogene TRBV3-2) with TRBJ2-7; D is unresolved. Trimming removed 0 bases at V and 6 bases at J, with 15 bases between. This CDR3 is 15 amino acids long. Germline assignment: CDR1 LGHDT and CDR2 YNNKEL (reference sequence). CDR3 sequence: CASSQDLGRPLEQYF. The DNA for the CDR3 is TGTGCCAGCAGCCAAGACCTAGGACGCCCCCTCGAGCAGTACTTC.

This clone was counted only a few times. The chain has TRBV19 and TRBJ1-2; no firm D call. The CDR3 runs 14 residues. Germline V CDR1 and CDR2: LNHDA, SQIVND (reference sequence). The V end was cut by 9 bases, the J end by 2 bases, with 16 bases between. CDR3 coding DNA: TGTGCCAGCCGAACTGCAGCGGCCAACTATGGCTACACCTTC. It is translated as CASRTAAANYGYTF.

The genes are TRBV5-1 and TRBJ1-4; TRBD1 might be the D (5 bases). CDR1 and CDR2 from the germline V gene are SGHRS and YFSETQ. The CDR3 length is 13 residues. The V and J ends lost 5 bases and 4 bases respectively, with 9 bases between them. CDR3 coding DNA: TGCGCCAGCAGGACAGACTTTAATGAAAAACTGTTTTTT. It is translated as CASRTDFNEKLFF.

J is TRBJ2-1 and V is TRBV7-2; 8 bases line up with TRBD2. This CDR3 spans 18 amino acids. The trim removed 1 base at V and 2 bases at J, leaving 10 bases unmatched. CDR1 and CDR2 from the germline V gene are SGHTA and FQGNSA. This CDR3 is CASSLVPGGAGAYNEQFF. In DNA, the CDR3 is TGTGCCAGCAGCTTAGTGCCCGGGGGAGCGGGGGCCTACAATGAGCAGTTCTTC. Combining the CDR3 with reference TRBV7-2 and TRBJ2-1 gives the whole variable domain GAGVSQSPSNKVTEKGKDVELRCDPISGHTALYWYRQSLGQGLEFLIYFQGNSAPDKSGLPSDRFSAERTGGSVSTLTIQRTQQEDSAVYLCASSLVPGGAGAYNEQFFGPGTRLTVL.

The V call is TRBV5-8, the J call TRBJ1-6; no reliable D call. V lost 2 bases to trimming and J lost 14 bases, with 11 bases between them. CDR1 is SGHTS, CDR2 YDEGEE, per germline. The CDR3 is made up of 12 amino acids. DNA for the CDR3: TGTGCCAGCAGCTTCCGTCGATCGTCCCTCCACTTT. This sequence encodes CASSFRRSSLHF.

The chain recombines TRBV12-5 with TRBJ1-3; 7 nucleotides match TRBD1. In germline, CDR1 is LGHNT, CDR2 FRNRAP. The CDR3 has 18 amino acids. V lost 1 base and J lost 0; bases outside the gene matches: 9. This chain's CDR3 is CASGLETGSEFSGNTIYF. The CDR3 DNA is TGTGCTAGTGGTTTGGAGACAGGGTCCGAGTTCTCTGGAAACACCATATATTTT. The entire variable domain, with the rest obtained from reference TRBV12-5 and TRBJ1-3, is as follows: DARVTQTPRHKVTEMGQEVTMRCQPILGHNTVFWYRQTMMQGLELLAYFRNRAPLDDSGMPKDRFSAEMPDATLATLKIQPSEPRDSAVYFCASGLETGSEFSGNTIYFGEGSWLTVV.

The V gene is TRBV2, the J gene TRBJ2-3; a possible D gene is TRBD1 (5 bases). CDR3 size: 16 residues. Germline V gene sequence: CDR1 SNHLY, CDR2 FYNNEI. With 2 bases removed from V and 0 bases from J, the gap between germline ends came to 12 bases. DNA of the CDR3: TGTGCCAGCAGTGAAACAGGTCAGGAGAGCACAGATACGCAGTATTTT. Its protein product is CASSETGQESTDTQYF.

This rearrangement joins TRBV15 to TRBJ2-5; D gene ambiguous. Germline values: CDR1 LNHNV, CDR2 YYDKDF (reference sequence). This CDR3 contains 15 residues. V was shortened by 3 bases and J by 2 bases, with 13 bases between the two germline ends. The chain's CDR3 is CATSRTPTAQETQYF. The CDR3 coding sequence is TGTGCCACCAGCAGGACCCCGACGGCACAAGAGACCCAGTACTTC.

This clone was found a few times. DNA of the CDR3: TGTGCCAGCAGCCAGGGCCCCGCGGACAAAGCCTACGAGCAGTACTTC. It yields the protein CASSQGPADKAYEQYF. The V call is TRBV3-1 (or the pseudogene TRBV3-2), the J call TRBJ2-7; possibly TRBD1 for D (5 bases). This CDR3 spans 16 amino acids. Germline V lookup: CDR1 LGHDT, CDR2 YNNKEL (reference sequence). With 3 bases removed from V and 2 bases from J, the gap between germline ends came to 17 bases.

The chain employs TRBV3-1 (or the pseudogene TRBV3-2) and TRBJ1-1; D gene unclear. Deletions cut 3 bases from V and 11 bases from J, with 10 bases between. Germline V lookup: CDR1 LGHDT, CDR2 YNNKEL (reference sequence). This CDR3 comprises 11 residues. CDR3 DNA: TGTGCCAGCAGCCACACCGACAAGGCTTTCTTT. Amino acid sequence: CASSHTDKAFF.

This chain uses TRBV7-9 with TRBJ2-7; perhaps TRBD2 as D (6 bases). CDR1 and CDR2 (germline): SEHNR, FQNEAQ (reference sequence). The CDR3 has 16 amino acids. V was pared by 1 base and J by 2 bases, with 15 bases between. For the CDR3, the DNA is TGTGCCAGCAGCTTAGACGGGGGTATCGGGGCCTACGAGCAGTACTTC. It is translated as CASSLDGGIGAYEQYF. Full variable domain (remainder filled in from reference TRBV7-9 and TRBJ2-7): DTGVSQNPRHKITKRGQNVTFRCDPISEHNRLYWYRQTLGQGPEFLTYFQNEAQLEKSRLLSDRFSAERPKGSFSTLEIQRTEQGDSAMYLCASSLDGGIGAYEQYFGPGTRLTVT.

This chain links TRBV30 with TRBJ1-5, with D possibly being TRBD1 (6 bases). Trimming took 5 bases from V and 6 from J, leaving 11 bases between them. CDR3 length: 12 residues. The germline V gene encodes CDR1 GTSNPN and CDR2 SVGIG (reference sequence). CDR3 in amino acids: CAWSGQSQPQHF. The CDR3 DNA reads TGTGCCTGGTCGGGACAAAGTCAGCCCCAGCATTTT. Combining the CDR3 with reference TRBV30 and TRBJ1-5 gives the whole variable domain SQTIHQWPATLVQPVGSPLSLECTVEGTSNPNLYWYRQAAGRGLQLLFYSVGIGQISSEVPQNLSASRPQDRQFILSSKKLLLSDSGFYLCAWSGQSQPQHFGDGTRLSIL.

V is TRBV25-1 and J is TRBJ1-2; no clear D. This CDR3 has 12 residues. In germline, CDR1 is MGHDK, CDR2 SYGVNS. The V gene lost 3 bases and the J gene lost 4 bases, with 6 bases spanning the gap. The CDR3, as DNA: TGTGCCAGCAGTGACGGTTTCTATGGCTACACCTTC. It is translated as CASSDGFYGYTF.

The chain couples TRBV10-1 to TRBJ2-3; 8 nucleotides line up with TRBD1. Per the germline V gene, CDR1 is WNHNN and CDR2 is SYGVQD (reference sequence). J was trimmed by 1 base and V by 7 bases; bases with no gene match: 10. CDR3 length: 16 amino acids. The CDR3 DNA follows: TGCGCCAGCAAAGGAGTGGCAGGGGGCCGCACAGATACGCAGTATTTT. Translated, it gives CASKGVAGGRTDTQYF.

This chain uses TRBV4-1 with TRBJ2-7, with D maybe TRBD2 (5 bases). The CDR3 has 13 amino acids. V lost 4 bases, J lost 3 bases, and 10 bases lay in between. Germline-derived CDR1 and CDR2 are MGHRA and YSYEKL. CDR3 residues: CASSRLGSYEQYF. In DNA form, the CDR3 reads TGCGCCAGCAGCCGCTTAGGGAGCTACGAGCAGTACTTC.

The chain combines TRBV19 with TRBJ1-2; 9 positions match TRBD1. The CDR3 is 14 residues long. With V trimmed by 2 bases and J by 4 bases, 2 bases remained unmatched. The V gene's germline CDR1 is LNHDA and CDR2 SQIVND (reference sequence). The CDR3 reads CASSISTGGYGYTF. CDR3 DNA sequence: TGTGCCAGTAGTATATCGACAGGGGGCTATGGCTACACCTTC.

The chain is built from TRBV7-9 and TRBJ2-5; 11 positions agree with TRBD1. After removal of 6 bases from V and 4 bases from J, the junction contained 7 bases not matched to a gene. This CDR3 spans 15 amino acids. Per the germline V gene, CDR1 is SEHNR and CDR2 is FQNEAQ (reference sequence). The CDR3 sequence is CASSSGGQGVETQYF. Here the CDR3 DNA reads TGTGCCAGCAGTTCCGGGGGACAGGGGGTAGAGACCCAGTACTTC.

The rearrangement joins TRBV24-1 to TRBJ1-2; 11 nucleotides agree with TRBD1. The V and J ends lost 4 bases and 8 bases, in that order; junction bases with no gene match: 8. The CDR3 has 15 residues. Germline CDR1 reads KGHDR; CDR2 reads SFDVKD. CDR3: CATSDPRRTGGGYTF. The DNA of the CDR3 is TGTGCCACCAGTGACCCAAGAAGGACAGGGGGCGGCTACACCTTC.

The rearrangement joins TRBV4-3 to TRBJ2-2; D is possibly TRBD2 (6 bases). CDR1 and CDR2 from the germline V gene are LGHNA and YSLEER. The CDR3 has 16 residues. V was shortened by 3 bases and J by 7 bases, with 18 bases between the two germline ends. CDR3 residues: CASSQRWGESGGELFF. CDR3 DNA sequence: TGCGCCAGCAGCCAGCGCTGGGGGGAATCGGGCGGGGAGCTGTTTTTT.

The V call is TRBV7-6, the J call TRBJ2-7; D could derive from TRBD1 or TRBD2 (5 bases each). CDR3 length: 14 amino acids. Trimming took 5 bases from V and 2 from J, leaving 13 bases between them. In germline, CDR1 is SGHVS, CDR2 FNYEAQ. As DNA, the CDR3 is TGTGCCAGCAGCGCTAGGGACGCCGCCTACGAGCAGTACTTC. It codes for CASSARDAAYEQYF.

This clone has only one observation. CDR3 amino acids: CASSLDGRLGGNTEAFF. The CDR3, as DNA: TGTGCCAGCAGCTTAGATGGCAGGTTAGGGGGAAACACTGAAGCTTTCTTT. The chain has TRBV11-2 and TRBJ1-1, with a possible D match to TRBD1 (6 bases). The V gene's germline CDR1 is SGHAT and CDR2 FQNNGV. The CDR3 is 17 residues long. V dropped 0 bases and J dropped 2 bases, with 16 bases sitting between them. The full variable domain, rest sourced from reference TRBV11-2 and TRBJ1-1, is EAGVAQSPRYKIIEKRQSVAFWCNPISGHATLYWYQQILGQGPKLLIQFQNNGVVDDSQLPKDRFSAERLKGVDSTLKIQPAKLEDSAVYLCASSLDGRLGGNTEAFFGQGTRLTVV.

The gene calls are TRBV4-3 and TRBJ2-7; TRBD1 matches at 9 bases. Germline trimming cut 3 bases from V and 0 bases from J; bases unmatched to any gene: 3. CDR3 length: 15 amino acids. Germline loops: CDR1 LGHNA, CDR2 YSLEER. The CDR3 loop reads CASSQDRGSSYEQYF. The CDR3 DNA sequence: TGCGCCAGCAGCCAGGACAGGGGAAGCTCCTACGAGCAGTACTTC.

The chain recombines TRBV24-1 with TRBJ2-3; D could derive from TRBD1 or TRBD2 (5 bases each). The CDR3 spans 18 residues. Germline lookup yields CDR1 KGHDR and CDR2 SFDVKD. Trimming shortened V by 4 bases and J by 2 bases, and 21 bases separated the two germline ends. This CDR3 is CATSETPWQGRNTDTQYF. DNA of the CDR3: TGTGCCACCAGTGAAACCCCGTGGCAGGGACGGAACACAGATACGCAGTATTTT.

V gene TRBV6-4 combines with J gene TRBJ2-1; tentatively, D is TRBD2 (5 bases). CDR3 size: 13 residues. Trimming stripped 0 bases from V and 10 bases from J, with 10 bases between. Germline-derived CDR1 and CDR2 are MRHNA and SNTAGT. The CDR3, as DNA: TGTGCCAGCAGTGACTCGACTACTTCAGAGCAGTTCTTC. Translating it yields CASSDSTTSEQFF.

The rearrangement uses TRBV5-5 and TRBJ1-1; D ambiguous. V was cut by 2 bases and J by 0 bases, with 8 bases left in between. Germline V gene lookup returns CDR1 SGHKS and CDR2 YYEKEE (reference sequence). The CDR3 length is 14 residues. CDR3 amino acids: CASSFADMNTEAFF. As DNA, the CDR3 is TGTGCCAGCAGCTTCGCAGACATGAACACTGAAGCTTTCTTT.

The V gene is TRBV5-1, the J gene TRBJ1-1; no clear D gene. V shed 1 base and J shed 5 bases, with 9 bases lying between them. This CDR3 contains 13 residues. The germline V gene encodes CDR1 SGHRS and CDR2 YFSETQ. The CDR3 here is CASSLSGYTEAFF. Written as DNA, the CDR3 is TGCGCCAGCAGCTTGTCGGGGTATACTGAAGCTTTCTTT.

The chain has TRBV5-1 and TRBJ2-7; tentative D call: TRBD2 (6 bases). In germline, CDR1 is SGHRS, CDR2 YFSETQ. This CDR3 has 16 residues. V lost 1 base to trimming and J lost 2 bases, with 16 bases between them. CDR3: CASSLFRGGRTYEQYF. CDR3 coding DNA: TGCGCCAGCAGCTTGTTCCGGGGAGGAAGGACCTACGAGCAGTACTTC. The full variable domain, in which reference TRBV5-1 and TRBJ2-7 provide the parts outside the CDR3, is KAGVTQTPRYLIKTRGQQVTLSCSPISGHRSVSWYQQTPGQGLQFLFEYFSETQRNKGNFPGRFSGRQFSNSRSEMNVSTLELGDSALYLCASSLFRGGRTYEQYFGPGTRLTVT.

In DNA form, the CDR3 reads TGTGCCAGCAGCCCTACTAGCGGGGGGATGGTTTACAATGAGCAGTTCTTC. Amino acids: CASSPTSGGMVYNEQFF. V gene TRBV13 combines with J gene TRBJ2-1, with 12 bases aligning to TRBD2. Germline V CDR1 and CDR2: PRHDT, FYEKMQ (reference sequence). The V gene end was trimmed by 5 bases and the J gene end by 4 bases; junction bases not matched to a gene: 9. CDR3 length: 17 residues.

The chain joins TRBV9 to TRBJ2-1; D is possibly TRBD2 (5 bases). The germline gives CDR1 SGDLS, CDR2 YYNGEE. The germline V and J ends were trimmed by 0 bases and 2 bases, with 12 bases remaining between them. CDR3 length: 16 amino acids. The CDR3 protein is CASSVDALATYNEQFF. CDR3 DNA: TGTGCCAGCAGCGTAGATGCCCTAGCTACCTACAATGAGCAGTTCTTC.

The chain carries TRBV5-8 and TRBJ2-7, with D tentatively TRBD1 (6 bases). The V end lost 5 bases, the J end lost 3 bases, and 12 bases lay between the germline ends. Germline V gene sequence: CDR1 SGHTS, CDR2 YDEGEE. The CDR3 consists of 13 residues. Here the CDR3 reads CASRQGSNYEQYF. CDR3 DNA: TGTGCCAGCAGGCAGGGGTCGAACTACGAGCAGTACTTC.